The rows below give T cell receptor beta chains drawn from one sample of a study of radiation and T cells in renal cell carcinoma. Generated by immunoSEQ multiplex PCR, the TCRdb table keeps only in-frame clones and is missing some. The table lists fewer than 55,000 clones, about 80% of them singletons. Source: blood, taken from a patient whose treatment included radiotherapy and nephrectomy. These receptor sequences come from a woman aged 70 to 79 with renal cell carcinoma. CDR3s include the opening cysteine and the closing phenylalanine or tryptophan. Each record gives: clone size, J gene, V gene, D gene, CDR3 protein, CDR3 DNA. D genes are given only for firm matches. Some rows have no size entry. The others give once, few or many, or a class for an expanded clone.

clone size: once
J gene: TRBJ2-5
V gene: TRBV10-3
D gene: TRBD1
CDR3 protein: CATQGTEETQYF
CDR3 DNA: TGTGCCACACAGGGGACAGAAGAGACCCAGTACTTC

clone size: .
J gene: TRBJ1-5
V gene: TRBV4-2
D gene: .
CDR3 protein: CASSQDPQGGQPQHF
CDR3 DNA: TGTGCCAGCAGCCAAGATCCGCAGGGAGGGCAGCCCCAGCATTTT

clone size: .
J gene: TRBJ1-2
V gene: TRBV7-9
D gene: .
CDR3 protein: CASSSQGTGGYTF
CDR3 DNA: TGTGCCAGCAGCTCCCAGGGAACGGGGGGCTACACCTTC

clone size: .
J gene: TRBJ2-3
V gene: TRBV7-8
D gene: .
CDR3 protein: CASSLRLGGGVGTDTQYF
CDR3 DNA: TGTGCCAGCAGCCTACGCCTAGGAGGGGGCGTAGGCACAGATACGCAGTATTTT

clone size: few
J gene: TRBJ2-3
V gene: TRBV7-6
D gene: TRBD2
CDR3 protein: CASSVGGATSTDTQYF
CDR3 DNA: TGTGCCAGCAGTGTCGGGGGGGCGACTAGCACAGATACGCAGTATTTT

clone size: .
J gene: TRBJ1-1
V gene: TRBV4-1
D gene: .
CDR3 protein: CASSQGARTPTEAFF
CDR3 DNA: TGCGCCAGCAGCCAAGGGGCTAGGACACCCACTGAAGCTTTCTTT

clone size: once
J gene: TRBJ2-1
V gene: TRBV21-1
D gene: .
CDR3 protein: CASSKASTGIEQFF
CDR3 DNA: TGTGCCAGCAGCAAAGCCAGCACAGGAATTGAGCAGTTCTTC

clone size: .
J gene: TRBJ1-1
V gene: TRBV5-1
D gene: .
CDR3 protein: CASSLEGRQSEAFF
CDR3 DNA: TGCGCCAGCAGCTTGGAGGGGCGCCAAAGTGAAGCTTTCTTT

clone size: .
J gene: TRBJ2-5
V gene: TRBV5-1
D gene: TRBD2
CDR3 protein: CASSLMSSGNQETQYF
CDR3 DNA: TGCGCCAGCAGCTTGATGTCTAGCGGAAATCAAGAGACCCAGTACTTC

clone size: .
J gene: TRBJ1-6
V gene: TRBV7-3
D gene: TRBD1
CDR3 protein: CASSSQTGGVSSPLHF
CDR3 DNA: TGTGCCAGCAGCTCCCAGACAGGGGGCGTAAGTTCACCCCTCCACTTT

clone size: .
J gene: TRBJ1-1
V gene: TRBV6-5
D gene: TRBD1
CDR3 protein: CASSYSADSGGAEAFF
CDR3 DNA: TGTGCCAGCAGTTACTCGGCAGATTCAGGGGGAGCGGAAGCTTTCTTT

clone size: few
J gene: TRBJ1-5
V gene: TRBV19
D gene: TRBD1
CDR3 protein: CASRGGGASNQPQHF
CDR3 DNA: TGTGCCAGTAGAGGAGGGGGCGCCAGCAATCAGCCCCAGCATTTT

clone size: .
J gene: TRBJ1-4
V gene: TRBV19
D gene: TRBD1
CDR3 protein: CASSPRTGPNEKLFF
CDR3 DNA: TGTGCCAGTAGTCCGCGGACAGGTCCTAATGAAAAACTGTTTTTT

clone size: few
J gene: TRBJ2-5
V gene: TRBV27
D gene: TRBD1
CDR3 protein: CASSLWTGYQETQYF
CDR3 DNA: TGTGCCAGCAGTTTATGGACAGGGTATCAAGAGACCCAGTACTTC

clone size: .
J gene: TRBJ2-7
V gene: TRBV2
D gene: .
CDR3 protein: CASSVVEQYF
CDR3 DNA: TGTGCCAGCAGTGTAGTCGAGCAGTACTTC

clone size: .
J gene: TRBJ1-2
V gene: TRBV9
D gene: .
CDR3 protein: CASSPRDFLPLNYGYTF
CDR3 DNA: TGTGCCAGCAGCCCTCGGGACTTCCTTCCCCTTAACTATGGCTACACCTTC

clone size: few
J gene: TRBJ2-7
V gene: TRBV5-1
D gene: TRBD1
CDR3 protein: CASSLRGQHSEQYF
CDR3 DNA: TGCGCCAGCAGCTTGAGGGGACAGCACAGCGAGCAGTACTTC

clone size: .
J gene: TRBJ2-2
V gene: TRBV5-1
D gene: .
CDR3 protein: CASSLVLAPGGGELFF
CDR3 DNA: TGCGCCAGCAGCTTGGTTTTGGCCCCCGGCGGTGGGGAGCTGTTTTTT

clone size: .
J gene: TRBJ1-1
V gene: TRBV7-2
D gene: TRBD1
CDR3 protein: CASSYGTGFSNTEAFF
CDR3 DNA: TGTGCCAGCAGCTACGGGACAGGTTTTTCGAACACTGAAGCTTTCTTT

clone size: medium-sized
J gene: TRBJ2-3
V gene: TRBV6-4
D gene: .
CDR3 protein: CASSEEGGLSTDTQYF
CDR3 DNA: TGTGCCAGCAGTGAGGAGGGCGGACTGAGCACAGATACGCAGTATTTT

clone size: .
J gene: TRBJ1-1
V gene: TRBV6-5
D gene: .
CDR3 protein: CASSYSQGLATEAFF
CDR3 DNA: TGTGCCAGCAGTTACAGCCAGGGTCTCGCCACTGAAGCTTTCTTT

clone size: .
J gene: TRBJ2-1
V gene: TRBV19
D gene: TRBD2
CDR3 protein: CASSIERNSGSLGEQFF
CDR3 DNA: TGTGCCAGTAGTATAGAAAGAAATAGCGGGAGTCTCGGGGAGCAGTTCTTC

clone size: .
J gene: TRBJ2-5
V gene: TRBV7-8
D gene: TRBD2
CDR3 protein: CASSLGTSGRAGKTQYF
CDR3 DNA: TGTGCCAGCAGCCTCGGGACTAGCGGGAGGGCGGGGAAGACCCAGTACTTC

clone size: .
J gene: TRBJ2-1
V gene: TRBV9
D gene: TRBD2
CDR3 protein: CASSGGLAGHNEQFF
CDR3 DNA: TGTGCCAGCAGCGGGGGACTAGCGGGCCACAATGAGCAGTTCTTC

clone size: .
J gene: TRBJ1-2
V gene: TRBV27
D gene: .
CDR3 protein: CASRSGGTFYGYTF
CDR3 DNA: TGTGCCAGCAGGTCCGGTGGGACCTTCTATGGCTACACCTTC

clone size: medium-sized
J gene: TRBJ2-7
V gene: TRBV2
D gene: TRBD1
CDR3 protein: CASSVRDRNELYEQYF
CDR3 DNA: TGTGCCAGCAGTGTCCGGGACAGGAACGAACTCTACGAGCAGTACTTC

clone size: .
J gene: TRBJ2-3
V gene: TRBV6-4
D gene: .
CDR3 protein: CASSEGLSTDTQYF
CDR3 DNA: TGTGCCAGCAGTGAAGGGCTGAGCACAGATACGCAGTATTTT

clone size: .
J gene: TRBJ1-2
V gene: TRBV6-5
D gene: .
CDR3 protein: CASSPLGLGYTF
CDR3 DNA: TGTGCCAGCAGTCCCTTGGGACTCGGCTACACCTTC

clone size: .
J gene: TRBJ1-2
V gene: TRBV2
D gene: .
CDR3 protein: CASSDFAAPNYGYTF
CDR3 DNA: TGTGCCAGCAGTGACTTCGCAGCTCCTAACTATGGCTACACCTTC

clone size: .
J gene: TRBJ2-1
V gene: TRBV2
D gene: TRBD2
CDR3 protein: CASSEATSGSYNEQFF
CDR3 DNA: TGTGCCAGCAGTGAAGCCACTAGCGGGTCCTACAATGAGCAGTTCTTC

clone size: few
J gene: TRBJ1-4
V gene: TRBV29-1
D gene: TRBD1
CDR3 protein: CSVQGAGEKLFF
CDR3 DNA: TGCAGCGTTCAGGGGGCCGGGGAAAAACTGTTTTTT

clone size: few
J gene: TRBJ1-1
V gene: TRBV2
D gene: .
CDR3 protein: CASSTPADSLNTEAFF
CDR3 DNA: TGTGCCAGCAGTACTCCAGCAGACAGTCTGAACACTGAAGCTTTCTTT

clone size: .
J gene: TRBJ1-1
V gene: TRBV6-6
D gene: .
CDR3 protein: CASRQQLNTEAFF
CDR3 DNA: TGTGCCAGCAGGCAACAGTTGAACACTGAAGCTTTCTTT

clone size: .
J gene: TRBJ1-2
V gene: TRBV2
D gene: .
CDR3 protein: CASSPGRFSYGYTF
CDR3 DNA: TGTGCCAGCAGTCCCGGACGGTTTAGCTATGGCTACACCTTC

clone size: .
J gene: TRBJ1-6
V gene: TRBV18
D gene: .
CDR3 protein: CASSRDPNSPLHF
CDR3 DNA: TGTGCCAGCTCACGTGACCCTAATTCACCCCTCCACTTT

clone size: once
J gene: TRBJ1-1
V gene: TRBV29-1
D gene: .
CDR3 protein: CSAGGSSRGNTEAFF
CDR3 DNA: TGCAGCGCCGGGGGCTCATCCCGAGGGAACACTGAAGCTTTCTTT

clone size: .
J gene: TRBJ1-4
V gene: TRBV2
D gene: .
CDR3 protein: CAGSGSKNEKLFF
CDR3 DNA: TGTGCCGGCAGTGGCTCCAAGAATGAAAAACTGTTTTTT

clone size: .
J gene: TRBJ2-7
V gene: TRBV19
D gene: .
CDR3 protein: CASSIDLGGTYEQYF
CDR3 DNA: TGTGCCAGTAGTATAGATTTAGGGGGGACCTACGAGCAGTACTTC

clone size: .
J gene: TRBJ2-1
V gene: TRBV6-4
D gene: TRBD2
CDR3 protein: CASSDSRASGDGLNEQFF
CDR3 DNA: TGTGCCAGCAGTGACTCGAGGGCTAGCGGGGATGGGCTCAATGAGCAGTTCTTC

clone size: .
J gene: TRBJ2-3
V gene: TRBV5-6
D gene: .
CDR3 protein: CASSLVGLLDVNTDTQYF
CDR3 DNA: TGTGCCAGCAGCTTGGTAGGGCTCCTCGACGTAAACACAGATACGCAGTATTTT

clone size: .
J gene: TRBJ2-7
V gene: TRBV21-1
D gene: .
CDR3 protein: CASSKVKRDRVHEQYF
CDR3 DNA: TGTGCCAGCAGCAAAGTAAAGCGAGACAGGGTCCACGAGCAGTACTTC

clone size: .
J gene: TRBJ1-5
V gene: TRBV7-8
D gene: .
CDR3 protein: CASSYQHSNQPQHF
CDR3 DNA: TGTGCCAGCAGCTACCAACATAGCAATCAGCCCCAGCATTTT

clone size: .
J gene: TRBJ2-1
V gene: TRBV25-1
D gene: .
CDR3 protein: CASSFSGGDNEQFF
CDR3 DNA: TGTGCCAGCAGTTTTTCCGGAGGTGACAATGAGCAGTTCTTC

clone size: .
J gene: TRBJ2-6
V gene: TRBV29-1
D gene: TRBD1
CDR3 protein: CSVAGTGESGANVLTF
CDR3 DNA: TGCAGCGTCGCCGGGACAGGGGAGAGTGGGGCCAACGTCCTGACTTTC

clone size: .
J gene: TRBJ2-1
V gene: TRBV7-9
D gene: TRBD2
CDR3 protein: CASELYAGDHNEQFF
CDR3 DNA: TGTGCCAGCGAACTTTACGCGGGGGATCACAATGAGCAGTTCTTC

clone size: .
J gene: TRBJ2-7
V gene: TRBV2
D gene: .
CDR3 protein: CASSEGTTHEQYF
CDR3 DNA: TGTGCCAGCAGTGAAGGTACGACTCACGAGCAGTACTTC

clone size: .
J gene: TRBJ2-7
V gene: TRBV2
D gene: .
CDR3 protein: CASRRDSASQQYF
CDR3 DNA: TGTGCCAGCAGGCGGGACAGCGCTTCCCAGCAGTACTTC

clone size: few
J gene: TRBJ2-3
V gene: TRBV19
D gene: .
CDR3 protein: CASRPPTSTDTQYF
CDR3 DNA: TGTGCCAGTAGACCCCCGACTAGCACAGATACGCAGTATTTT

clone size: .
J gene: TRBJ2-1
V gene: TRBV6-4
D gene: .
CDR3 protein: CASSPGRLALNEQFF
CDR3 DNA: TGTGCCAGCAGTCCGGGACGGCTAGCGCTTAATGAGCAGTTCTTC

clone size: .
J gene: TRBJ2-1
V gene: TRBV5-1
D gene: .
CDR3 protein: CASSWGNSDSYNEQFF
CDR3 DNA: TGCGCCAGCAGCTGGGGAAACTCCGACTCCTACAATGAGCAGTTCTTC

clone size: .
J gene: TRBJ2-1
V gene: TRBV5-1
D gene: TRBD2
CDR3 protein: CASQLAVSSYNEQFF
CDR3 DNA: TGCGCCAGTCAACTAGCGGTCAGCTCCTACAATGAGCAGTTCTTC